This T cell receptor (beta chain) was profiled in a study of CD8+ T cells in alopecia areata. In the study overall: Treated individuals took tofacitinib by mouth, 5 to 10 mg twice daily. Severity scores in treated patients reflected the percentage of scalp affected. Overall study findings and caveats: Besides other cells, scalp samples also yield sequences of resident alphabeta T cells from normal skin.

Specified treatment: oral pan-JAK inhibitor, 5-10 mg twice daily. V was cut by 6 bases and J by 6 bases, with 14 bases left in between. The CDR3 runs to 12 residues. Germline CDR1 is SQVTM and CDR2 is ANQGSEA. As the sequencing template, cDNA was produced by extracting RNA and reverse transcribing it. Clones were read by immunoSEQ multiplex PCR, and TCRdb kept only the in-frame ones, dropping some. Of about 140,000 clones listed, 82% are singletons. Comments on this clone: Its antigen is unidentified.

The TCR was taken from a human donor with alopecia areata. The V call is TRBV29-1, the J call TRBJ1-1; the D gene is possibly TRBD1 (5 bases). The source was CD8+ T cells sorted from blood, collected at week 4, from a patient treated with tofacitinib. CDR3 coding DNA: TGCAGCGTGGGTGGGGGGAGCTCTGAAGCTTTCTTT. It encodes CSVGGGSSEAFF.